A single sample gave rise to the 32 T cell receptor beta chains below, sequenced in a study of metastatic and nonmetastatic thyroid tumors. TCRdb ran MiXCR on the PCR reads. The profile covers around 45,000 clones, with about 3.3% appearing a single time and approximately 10% taken by the ten largest. Every patient was untreated before thyroid surgery. Sequencing was carried out using blood. The receptors were sampled from a female donor with papillary thyroid cancer or a benign thyroid nodule (not recorded which). Some clones in this sample may be carry-over from other donors' samples.

This clone was seen many times. This could be a read error, since a much larger clone is one nucleotide away. The same CDR3 is also encoded by other DNA sequences in this sample. V is TRBV6-1 and J is TRBJ2-7, with D tentatively TRBD1 (6 bases). CDR3 length: 15 residues. Looked up from germline, CDR1 is MNHNS and CDR2 is SASEGT. Trimming left V 6 bases short and J 2 bases short, with 17 bases between. CDR3: CASSVEQGPTYEQYF. For the CDR3, the DNA is TGTGCCAGCAGCGTCGAACAGGGTCCCACCTACGAGCAGTACTTC.

This clone has ten or more counts. The chain joins TRBV27 to TRBJ1-4; D unresolved. V lost 2 bases and J lost 3, with 13 bases in between. The CDR3 extends over 16 amino acids. CDR1 and CDR2 from the germline V gene are MNHEY and SMNVEV (reference sequence). Written as DNA, the CDR3 is TGTGCCAGCAGTTTAAGACCATTGGCCTCTAATGAAAAACTGTTTTTT. Amino acid sequence: CASSLRPLASNEKLFF.

In its sample, this clone was seen a few times. This chain joins TRBV29-1 and TRBJ1-2, with D possibly matching TRBD1 (6 bases). The germline V and J ends were trimmed by 6 bases and 3 bases, with 17 bases remaining between them. Germline V gene lookup returns CDR1 SQVTM and CDR2 ANQGSEA. The CDR3 is made up of 14 amino acids. In DNA, the CDR3 is TGCAGCGTGGACAGAGAGGCTTCGTACTATGGCTACACCTTC. Its translation is CSVDREASYYGYTF. The full variable domain, with the rest looked up from reference TRBV29-1 and TRBJ1-2, is SAVISQKPSRDICQRGTSLTIQCQVDSQVTMMFWYRQQPGQSLTLIATANQGSEATYESGFVIDKFPISRPNLTFSTLTVSNMSPEDSSIYLCSVDREASYYGYTFGSGTRLTVV.

This clone was picked up many times. This chain joins TRBV3-1 and TRBJ1-1; 8 bases map to TRBD1. The V and J ends lost 5 bases and 0 bases, in that order; junction bases with no gene match: 8. The CDR3 loop spans 16 amino acids. The germline V gene has CDR1 LGHDT and CDR2 YNNKEL (reference sequence). CDR3 coding DNA: TGTGCCAGCAGCACTACAGGGGGGATCATGAACACTGAAGCTTTCTTT. It is translated as CASSTTGGIMNTEAFF.

By proportion, this clone is medium-sized. This chain connects TRBV20-1 to TRBJ1-3, with 10 positions matching TRBD1. CDR3 length equals 14 residues. CDR1 is DFQATT, CDR2 SNEGSKA, per germline (reference sequence). With 6 bases clipped from V and 4 bases from J, the junction kept 6 bases outside the gene matches. The CDR3 nucleotides read TGCAGTGCAGAGGGACAGGGGATCGGAAACACCATATATTTT. It yields the protein CSAEGQGIGNTIYF.

This clone was detected ten times or more. The chain is built from TRBV7-8 and TRBJ1-3; no clear D. Germline V gene lookup returns CDR1 SGHVS and CDR2 FQNEAQ. The CDR3 is made up of 17 amino acids. Trimming removed 1 base at V and 0 bases at J, with 13 bases between. The CDR3: CASSLGTASYSGNTIYF. Here the CDR3 DNA reads TGTGCCAGCAGCTTAGGAACAGCCAGCTACTCTGGAAACACCATATATTTT.

A remark on this clone: A much larger clonotype is one base distant, so this may be a read error. The chain links TRBV20-1 to TRBJ2-1; TRBD2 might be the D (6 bases). Trimming removed 1 base at V and 2 bases at J, with 15 bases between. Germline V gives CDR1 DFQATT, CDR2 SNEGSKA (reference sequence). This CDR3 contains 16 residues. CDR3 bases: TGCAGTGCTAGAGTGATCGGCGGGATGCCCTACAATGAGCAGTTCTTC. This codes for CSARVIGGMPYNEQFF.

In this sample, this clone turned up many times. The rearrangement links TRBV6-1 to TRBJ2-1; 8 positions agree with TRBD2. Germline lookup yields CDR1 MNHNS and CDR2 SASEGT. Trimming took 3 bases from V and 12 from J; bases not matched to a gene: 7. The CDR3 consists of 13 residues. The CDR3 is CASSETSVGWQFF. In DNA, the CDR3 is TGTGCCAGCAGTGAGACTAGCGTAGGATGGCAGTTCTTC.

This clone was seen at least ten times. This chain connects TRBV20-1 to TRBJ2-6; either TRBD1 or TRBD2 may supply D (5 bases each). V gave up 0 bases and J gave up 0 bases, with 12 bases separating them. The V gene's germline CDR1 is DFQATT and CDR2 SNEGSKA (reference sequence). CDR3 length: 17 amino acids. CDR3 protein: CSARDWDVPSGANVLTF. CDR3 nucleotides: TGCAGTGCTAGAGATTGGGACGTCCCCTCTGGGGCCAACGTCCTGACTTTC.

There are many counts of this clone. CDR3 loop: CASKGPFNNSPLHF. CDR3 coding DNA: TGTGCCAGCAAAGGACCTTTCAATAATTCACCCCTCCACTTT. The chain recombines TRBV2 with TRBJ1-6, with unresolved D. Trimming pared 7 bases from V and 5 bases from J, leaving 12 bases between. CDR1 is SNHLY, CDR2 FYNNEI, per germline. The CDR3 covers 14 residues. The full variable domain, its missing parts supplied by reference TRBV2 and TRBJ1-6, is EPEVTQTPSHQVTQMGQEVILRCVPISNHLYFYWYRQILGQKVEFLVSFYNNEISEKSEIFDDQFSVERPDGSNFTLKIRSTKLEDSAMYFCASKGPFNNSPLHFGNGTRLTVT.

This clone appeared a few times. J is TRBJ1-2 and V is TRBV7-6; D gene uncertain. This CDR3 spans 14 amino acids. Trimming pared 5 bases from V and 4 bases from J, leaving 14 bases between. Germline CDR1 reads SGHVS; CDR2 reads FNYEAQ. CDR3 nucleotides: TGTGCCAGCAGCCTAGATGCAGCAGGCTATGGCTACACCTTC. This encodes CASSLDAAGYGYTF.

V gene TRBV12-3 or TRBV12-4 combines with J gene TRBJ2-2, with D perhaps TRBD1 (6 bases). Trimming pared 5 bases from V and 1 base from J, leaving 17 bases between. The CDR3 is 17 amino acids. The DNA for the CDR3 is TGTGCCAGCAGTCAAGACGGACAGCCATTGAACACCGGGGAGCTGTTTTTT. It encodes CASSQDGQPLNTGELFF.

This clone was detected a few times. J is TRBJ1-6 and V is TRBV11-3; 9 bases are shared with TRBD1. Losses at the gene ends were 4 bases for V and 10 bases for J; bases not matched to a gene: 8. The CDR3 has 15 amino acids. Looked up from germline, CDR1 is SGHNT and CDR2 is YENEEA. CDR3 in amino acids: CASSSTGQGRSPLHF. The CDR3 DNA reads as TGTGCCAGCAGCTCAACGGGACAGGGCAGATCACCCCTCCACTTT.

J is TRBJ2-1 and V is TRBV5-1, with 7 bases lining up with TRBD1. The ends lost 0 bases at V and 8 bases at J; junction bases unmatched: 11. The CDR3 loop spans 16 amino acids. Germline values: CDR1 SGHRS, CDR2 YFSETQ. CDR3 sequence: CASSLGGSTGVDEQFF. The CDR3, as DNA: TGCGCCAGCAGCTTGGGCGGTAGCACAGGGGTCGATGAGCAGTTCTTC.

This clone was picked up many times. The chain joins TRBV7-6 to TRBJ2-7, with 9 bases matching TRBD1. The CDR3 has 15 amino acids. V gave up 0 bases and J gave up 3 bases; unmatched junction bases: 3. Germline CDR1 SGHVS, CDR2 FNYEAQ. The CDR3 DNA sequence: TGTGCCAGCAGCTTAGCGGGGACAGGGCTCTACGAGCAGTACTTC. Translation: CASSLAGTGLYEQYF.

V usage is TRBV7-3 and J usage is TRBJ2-1; 9 bases agree with TRBD1. Germline trimming cut 0 bases from V and 8 bases from J; bases unmatched to any gene: 8. The CDR3 is 16 amino acids. The germline V gene encodes CDR1 SGHTA and CDR2 FQGTGA. CDR3 nucleotides: TGTGCCAGCAGCTTAACCGGGGGACAGGGTAACGATGAGCAGTTCTTC. Its translation is CASSLTGGQGNDEQFF.

This clone was observed at least ten times. V and J are TRBV14 and TRBJ2-6; D remains unclear. In germline, CDR1 is SGHDN, CDR2 FVKESK. The CDR3 contains 17 residues. The V and J ends lost 7 bases and 0 bases respectively, with 16 bases between them. The CDR3 here is CASKRCTLCSGANVLTF. DNA for the CDR3: TGTGCCAGCAAACGGTGCACCCTATGCTCTGGGGCCAACGTCCTGACTTTC.

Notes on this clone: In the same sample, other DNA sequences code for this CDR3. The chain couples TRBV10-1 to TRBJ2-2, with 7 positions matching TRBD1. Germline CDR1 is WNHNN and CDR2 is SYGVQD (reference sequence). The ends lost 2 bases at V and 6 bases at J; junction bases unmatched: 3. This CDR3 is built from 14 residues. CDR3 nucleotide sequence: TGCGCCAGCAGTGAGACAGGGGCCCCCGGGGAGCTGTTTTTT. Protein: CASSETGAPGELFF.

This clone was observed a handful of times. V is TRBV5-1 and J is TRBJ2-6; unclear D gene. Germline loops: CDR1 SGHRS, CDR2 YFSETQ. Deletions cut 6 bases from V and 0 bases from J, with 16 bases between. The CDR3 runs 17 residues. The CDR3 DNA reads as TGCGCCAGCATCCTCGGGTTACCCCCCTCTGGGGCCAACGTCCTGACTTTC. Translation gives CASILGLPPSGANVLTF.

In this sample, this clone turned up a few times. This rearrangement joins TRBV6-5 to TRBJ1-1; D is uncertain. CDR1 and CDR2 (germline): MNHEY, SVGAGI. The V end lost 2 bases, the J end lost 6 bases, and 13 bases lay between the germline ends. The CDR3 totals 14 residues. For the CDR3, the DNA is TGTGCCAGCAGTTACGAAGCAGGAAGGGCTGAAGCTTTCTTT. Its translation is CASSYEAGRAEAFF.

This clone was found a few times. The V call is TRBV7-9, the J call TRBJ1-5, with D perhaps matching TRBD1 (5 bases). This CDR3 has 16 amino acids. Germline V CDR1 and CDR2: SEHNR, FQNEAQ (reference sequence). The V end was cut by 1 base, the J end by 1 base, with 11 bases between. CDR3 in amino acids: CASSLGARQSNQPQHF. In DNA form, the CDR3 reads TGTGCCAGCAGCTTAGGGGCCCGACAGAGCAATCAGCCCCAGCATTTT.

The genes are TRBV20-1 and TRBJ2-7, with 9 bases lining up with TRBD1. The CDR3 contains 16 residues. Germline lookup yields CDR1 DFQATT and CDR2 SNEGSKA (reference sequence). The V gene end was trimmed by 1 base and the J gene end by 2 bases; junction bases not matched to a gene: 9. The DNA of the CDR3 is TGCAGTGCTAGAGGAATGTCGGACAGGGGAGCCTACGAGCAGTACTTC. As protein: CSARGMSDRGAYEQYF.

This clone was seen only a few times. V and J are TRBV6-1 and TRBJ2-5; possible D gene TRBD2, 5 bases. The CDR3 sequence is 13 residues long. V dropped 6 bases and J dropped 4 bases, with 12 bases sitting between them. Germline loops: CDR1 MNHNS, CDR2 SASEGT. DNA for the CDR3: TGTGCCAGCAGCCGAACTAGTCGAGAGACCCAGTACTTC. It encodes CASSRTSRETQYF.

This clone was counted between two and nine times. J is TRBJ2-2 and V is TRBV7-8; 9 positions agree with TRBD2. The CDR3 length is 13 residues. Germline V gene lookup returns CDR1 SGHVS and CDR2 FQNEAQ. CDR3 nucleotide sequence: TGTTCCTTGGGCGGGAGGGCCACCGGGGAGCTGTTTTTT. Protein product: CSLGGRATGELFF.

The chain uses TRBV6-2 or TRBV6-3 and TRBJ1-1; tentative D call: TRBD1 (5 bases). V gave up 1 base and J gave up 4 bases, with 13 bases separating them. Germline-derived CDR1 and CDR2 are MNHEY and SVGEGT. The CDR3 length is 15 residues. The CDR3 is CASSYLQVSVTEAFF. CDR3 nucleotide sequence: TGTGCCAGCAGTTACTTACAGGTTTCGGTCACTGAAGCTTTCTTT.

The chain couples TRBV20-1 to TRBJ2-7; possibly TRBD1 for D (6 bases). This CDR3 region has 14 residues. Per the germline V gene, CDR1 is DFQATT and CDR2 is SNEGSKA (reference sequence). V was pared by 2 bases and J by 3 bases, with 14 bases between. The CDR3 reads CSARQSQGNYEQYF. In DNA, the CDR3 is TGCAGTGCTAGACAATCTCAGGGGAACTACGAGCAGTACTTC.

This clone was observed a few times. At one boundary the junction diverges from the germline segment, which might be a read error. V usage is TRBV20-1 and J usage is TRBJ2-3; 16 nucleotides align to TRBD2. Germline V lookup: CDR1 DFQATT, CDR2 SNEGSKA (reference sequence). The CDR3 sequence is 19 residues long. The CDR3 sequence: CSARGIIGTSGRVTDMQYF. The CDR3 nucleotides read TGCAGTGCTAGAGGGATTATAGGGACTAGCGGGAGGGTCACAGATATGCAGTATTTT.

This clone was seen many times. This may be a read error: a much more frequent sequence differs by one nucleotide. It is likely a read error, because the conserved phenylalanine at the end of the CDR3 is missing. The rearrangement uses TRBV20-1 and TRBJ2-1, with D possibly being TRBD2 (6 bases). The CDR3 extends over 18 amino acids. Trimming stripped 2 bases from V and 2 bases from J, with 22 bases between. Germline V lookup: CDR1 DFQATT, CDR2 SNEGSKA (reference sequence). The CDR3 sequence is CSARPPTGSGRTYNEQFL. CDR3 nucleotide sequence: TGCAGTGCTAGACCACCTACGGGAAGCGGGCGAACCTACAATGAGCAGTTCCTC.

The chain is built from TRBV4-1 and TRBJ1-2; D might be TRBD1 (5 bases). CDR1 MGHRA and CDR2 YSYEKL come from the germline V gene. V lost 4 bases and J 8 bases, leaving 14 bases between the germline ends. The CDR3 covers 13 residues. The CDR3 reads CASSPGTKGGYTF. CDR3 DNA sequence: TGCGCCAGCAGCCCAGGGACTAAAGGAGGCTACACCTTC.

This clone was counted at least ten times. The chain recombines TRBV30 with TRBJ2-1; 8 nucleotides align to TRBD2. The ends lost 0 bases at V and 6 bases at J; junction bases unmatched: 7. Germline CDR1 and CDR2: GTSNPN and SVGIG (reference sequence). CDR3 size: 15 residues. The DNA for the CDR3 is TGTGCCTGGAGTGTAGGCGGGGGGAATTCCAATGAGCAGTTCTTC. Its protein product is CAWSVGGGNSNEQFF. The full variable domain, rest sourced from reference TRBV30 and TRBJ2-1, is SQTIHQWPATLVQPVGSPLSLECTVEGTSNPNLYWYRQAAGRGLQLLFYSVGIGQISSEVPQNLSASRPQDRQFILSSKKLLLSDSGFYLCAWSVGGGNSNEQFFGPGTRLTVL.

The CDR3 DNA reads as TGTGCCACCAGCATTAGCGGTAACCCTCAAGAGACCCAGTACTTC. It translates to CATSISGNPQETQYF. The V call is TRBV24-1, the J call TRBJ2-5; TRBD2 might be the D (6 bases). Germline V gene data show CDR1 as KGHDR and CDR2 as SFDVKD. V lost 7 bases to trimming and J lost 2 bases, with 16 bases between them. CDR3 length equals 15 residues.

Relative to its sample, this clone is medium-sized (0.01 to 0.1%). The J gene is TRBJ2-7, the V gene TRBV20-1, with D possibly being TRBD2 (6 bases). The CDR3 runs 15 residues. The germline gives CDR1 DFQATT, CDR2 SNEGSKA (reference sequence). V was shortened by 2 bases and J by 1 base, with 15 bases between the two germline ends. The CDR3 DNA reads as TGCAGTGCTAGAACTCCGGGACTCCTATCCTACGAGCAGTACTTC. This codes for CSARTPGLLSYEQYF.